What follows is one T cell receptor (beta chain) and its context. The data stem from a study of PD-L1 blockade in urothelial cancer. The CDR3 extends over 14 amino acids. Deletions cut 1 base from V and 6 bases from J, with 9 bases between. Germline-derived CDR1 and CDR2 are MGHRA and YSYEKL. Time point in this sample: peripheral blood 6 weeks after treatment start. Method: immunoSEQ multiplex PCR; TCRdb's copy keeps in-frame clones and lacks some. The sample consists of some 120,000 clones, less than 95% of them appearing once. The receptor was derived from a man aged 55 to 70 with urothelial cancer. The J gene is TRBJ2-2, the V gene TRBV4-1; TRBD2 might be the D (5 bases). The starting material was PBMCs, obtained around atezolizumab (anti-PD-L1) treatment. CDR3 loop: CASSQAGFAGELFF. The CDR3 coding sequence is TGCGCCAGCAGCCAAGCGGGATTTGCCGGGGAGCTGTTTTTT.